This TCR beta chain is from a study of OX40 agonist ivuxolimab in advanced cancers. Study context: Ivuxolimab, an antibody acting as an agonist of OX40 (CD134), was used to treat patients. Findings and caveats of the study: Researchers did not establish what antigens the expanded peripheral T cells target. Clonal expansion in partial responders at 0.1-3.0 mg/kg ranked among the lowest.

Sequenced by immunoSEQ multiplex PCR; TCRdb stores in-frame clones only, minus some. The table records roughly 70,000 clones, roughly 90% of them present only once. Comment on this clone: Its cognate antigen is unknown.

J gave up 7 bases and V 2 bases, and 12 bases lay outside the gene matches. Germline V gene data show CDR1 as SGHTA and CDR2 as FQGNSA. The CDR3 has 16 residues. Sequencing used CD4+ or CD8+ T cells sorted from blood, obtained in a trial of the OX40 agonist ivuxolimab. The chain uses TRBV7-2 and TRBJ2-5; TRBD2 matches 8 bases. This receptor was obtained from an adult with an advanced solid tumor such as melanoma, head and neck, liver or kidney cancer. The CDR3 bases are TGTGCCAGCAGCTTAAGGTCGGGGGCCAGCGGGGGGACCCAGTACTTC. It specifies CASSLRSGASGGTQYF.